This record covers a single T cell receptor beta chain. These data come from a study of blood T cell repertoires in COVID-19. Study-level background: T cells, B-cell-depleted T cells, or PBMCs supplied cDNA or gDNA.

The repertoire was sequenced with immunoSEQ multiplex PCR; TCRdb's copy has only in-frame clones and lacks some. Among fewer than 250,000 clones listed, 70% to 90% were seen once. Everyone who took part was 18 to 89 years old, and they came from about 23 US areas. Participant-given clinical history determined each cohort assignment. The recovered donors of Cohort 3 showed two negative PCRs, clearance, or symptom resolution. With 5 bases removed from V and 2 bases from J, the gap between germline ends came to 16 bases. The germline gives CDR1 MDHEN, CDR2 SYDVKM. The CDR3 extends over 15 amino acids. The sequenced sample consisted of PBMCs or T cells enriched from blood (not recorded which). This receptor was obtained from a woman aged 18-29 years who had recovered from COVID-19. V usage is TRBV28 and J usage is TRBJ2-7; perhaps TRBD1 as D (5 bases). CDR3 sequence (DNA): TGTGCCAGCAGTACAATACGGACATTAACCTACGAGCAGTACTTC. This codes for CASSTIRTLTYEQYF.